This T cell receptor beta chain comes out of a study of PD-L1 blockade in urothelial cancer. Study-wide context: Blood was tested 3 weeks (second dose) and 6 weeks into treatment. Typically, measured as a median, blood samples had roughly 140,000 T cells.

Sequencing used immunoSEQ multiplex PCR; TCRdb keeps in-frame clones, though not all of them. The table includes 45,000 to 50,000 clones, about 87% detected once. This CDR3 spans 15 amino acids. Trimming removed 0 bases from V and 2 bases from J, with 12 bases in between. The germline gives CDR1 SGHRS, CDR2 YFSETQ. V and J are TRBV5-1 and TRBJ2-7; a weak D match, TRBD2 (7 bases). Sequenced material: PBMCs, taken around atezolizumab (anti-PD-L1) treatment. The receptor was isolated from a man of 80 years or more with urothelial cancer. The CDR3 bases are TGCGCCAGCAGCTTGGAGGCGGGGGCAACCTACGAGCAGTACTTC. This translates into CASSLEAGATYEQYF. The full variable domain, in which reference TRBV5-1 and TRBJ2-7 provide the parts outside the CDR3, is KAGVTQTPRYLIKTRGQQVTLSCSPISGHRSVSWYQQTPGQGLQFLFEYFSETQRNKGNFPGRFSGRQFSNSRSEMNVSTLELGDSALYLCASSLEAGATYEQYFGPGTRLTVT.